This TCR beta chain was sequenced during a study of blood T cell repertoires in COVID-19. Profiled with immunoSEQ multiplex PCR; TCRdb holds only in-frame clones, not every one. The table has roughly 30,000 clones, 89% seen once; the top ten hold under 30%. This clone was detected only a few times. Germline V gene data show CDR1 as SEHNR and CDR2 as FQNEAQ (reference sequence). The CDR3 is made up of 15 amino acids. Trimming took off 6 bases at V and 5 bases at J, with 19 bases between the two ends. The gene calls are TRBV7-9 and TRBJ1-1, with no clear D. Input material: peripheral blood. This clonotype was sampled from a man aged 80 or over with acute or convalescent COVID-19. The CDR3 is CASRPKLRVGTEAFF. As DNA, the CDR3 is TGTGCCAGCAGGCCCAAATTGCGGGTAGGGACTGAAGCTTTCTTT.